This T cell receptor beta chain was identified during a study of human T cells and chemical hapten exposure. For the study at large: The study lasted 20 to 25 weeks, and patients were dosed weekly with diphenylcyclopropenone on the scalp throughout. Variability of per-sample TCR yields stemmed mainly from small differences in pooled library volume.

The sample's time point: pre-sensitization, week 0. Treatment noted: therapeutic diphenylcyclopropenone sensitization with weekly scalp DPC. General study findings and limits: There was alopecia in the donors, so their immune response may differ from that of healthy people.

The CDR3 is 12 amino acids. CDR1 and CDR2 from the germline V gene are MNHEY and SVGAGI. Trimming removed 5 bases at V and 7 bases at J, with 6 bases between. The library tagged individual cDNA molecules with unique molecular identifiers. TCRdb itself ran the RACE reads through MiXCR, one entry per CDR3 protein. The table records approximately 260,000 distinct CDR3 sequences, about 7.7% of them present only once. This clonotype was seen repeatedly, ten times or more. Its antigen is unknown. This sequence originates from a man aged 18 to 30 with alopecia areata. Some clones in this sample may be carry-over from other donors' samples. The chain recombines TRBV6-5 with TRBJ1-6; D is uncertain. The sequencing used whole blood, collected in connection with sensitization to the hapten diphenylcyclopropenone (DPC). CDR3 nucleotides: TGTGCCAGCAGTGAGGCCAATTCACCCCTCCACTTT. It codes for CASSEANSPLHF.